This T cell receptor beta chain was recovered during a study of Tregs in tolerant kidney transplant recipients. Across the whole study: Related graft donors supplied nonmyeloablative bone marrow transplants, and mixed chimerism was transient. Study-wide points: Findings come from small patient numbers and require larger validation.

The CDR3 is 13 amino acids. Germline assignment: CDR1 MNHEY and CDR2 SMNVEV (reference sequence). V lost 5 bases, J lost 5 bases, and 12 bases lay in between. On this clone itself: The antigen is unknown.

TCRdb's copy holds only in-frame clones and misses some; the assay was immunoSEQ multiplex PCR. The sample shows fewer than 80,000 clones, roughly nine tenths of them seen only once. The clonotype was recovered from a human donor who received a combined kidney and bone marrow transplant. This chain connects TRBV27 to TRBJ1-1; perhaps TRBD1 as D (5 bases). Sequencing was performed on CD4+ T cells from blood, taken before the transplant. Here the CDR3 DNA reads TGTGCCAGCAGTAGGGGAGGCGGGACTGAAGCTTTCTTT. Its protein is CASSRGGGTEAFF.